This passage covers 20 T cell receptor beta chains from one sample sequenced in a study of blood T cell repertoires in COVID-19. Only in-frame clones appear in the TCRdb table, and some are missing; sequencing was by immunoSEQ multiplex PCR. The data hold 150,000 to 200,000 clones, with 86% observed a single time. Sequenced: peripheral blood. These receptors came from a woman in her 70s with acute or convalescent COVID-19.

The rearrangement joins TRBV7-2 to TRBJ2-4; 9 nucleotides align to TRBD2. Germline CDR1 and CDR2: SGHTA and FQGNSA. The CDR3 has 15 amino acids. J gave up 4 bases and V 1 base, and 2 bases lay outside the gene matches. Here the CDR3 DNA reads TGTGCCAGCAGCTTAGTGGCGGGAGGGAAAAACATTCAGTACTTC. This codes for CASSLVAGGKNIQYF.

The gene calls are TRBV5-6 and TRBJ1-6, with unresolved D. This CDR3 region has 15 residues. The germline V gene has CDR1 SGHDT and CDR2 YYEEEE. Trimming pared 4 bases from V and 9 bases from J, leaving 17 bases between. For the CDR3, the DNA is TGTGCCAGCAGCAGCAGATCCTCCGCGGGTTCACCCCTCCACTTT. Encoded protein: CASSSRSSAGSPLHF.

The chain joins TRBV18 to TRBJ1-2, with D possibly matching TRBD1 (6 bases). The germline V and J ends were trimmed by 3 bases and 4 bases, with 15 bases remaining between them. The germline V gene encodes CDR1 KGHSH and CDR2 LQKENI. The CDR3 is 15 residues long. The CDR3: CASSPNRELGYGYTF. DNA of the CDR3: TGTGCCAGCTCACCGAACAGGGAATTAGGCTATGGCTACACCTTC.

This rearrangement joins TRBV6-6 to TRBJ2-5; 9 bases match TRBD1. The CDR3 is made up of 16 amino acids. The germline gives CDR1 MNHNY, CDR2 SVGAGI (reference sequence). V shed 1 base, J shed 4 bases, and the junction held 7 bases outside the gene matches. The CDR3 nucleotides are TGTGCCAGCAGTTACTTCGGGACAGGGTACCGAGAGACCCAGTACTTC. Protein sequence: CASSYFGTGYRETQYF.

The chain uses TRBV29-1 and TRBJ1-4; 9 bases fit TRBD1. CDR1 and CDR2 (germline): SQVTM, ANQGSEA. This CDR3 is 14 amino acids long. Losses at the gene ends were 5 bases for V and 10 bases for J; bases not matched to a gene: 11. The CDR3 DNA reads as TGCAGCGTTTCCTGGGACAGGGCCTCTGGAAAACTGTTTTTT. It specifies CSVSWDRASGKLFF.

V and J are TRBV9 and TRBJ1-4; possible D gene TRBD1, 5 bases. Per germline, CDR1 SGDLS and CDR2 YYNGEE. This CDR3 region has 15 residues. The V end was cut by 0 bases, the J end by 8 bases, with 14 bases between. The CDR3 reads CASSVGGIGGEKLFF. The CDR3 nucleotides are TGTGCCAGCAGCGTAGGGGGCATCGGTGGAGAAAAACTGTTTTTT.

V gene TRBV3-1 (or the pseudogene TRBV3-2) combines with J gene TRBJ1-6, with a tentative D call TRBD1 (5 bases). The CDR3 is 16 residues long. Trimming removed 0 bases from V and 7 bases from J, with 13 bases in between. Germline CDR1 reads LGHDT; CDR2 reads YNNKEL (reference sequence). The CDR3 spells CASSQEPTGRNSPLHF. CDR3 coding DNA: TGTGCCAGCAGCCAAGAACCTACAGGAAGAAATTCACCCCTCCACTTT.

This rearrangement joins TRBV5-4 to TRBJ2-7; 10 bases line up with TRBD2. This CDR3 contains 16 residues. The germline CDR1 and CDR2 sequences are SGHNT and YYREEE (reference sequence). V lost 3 bases, J lost 3 bases, and 9 bases stayed unmatched. CDR3 coding DNA: TGTGCCAGCAGCTCGGAACCGGGACTAGCGCTCTACGAGCAGTACTTC. Translating it yields CASSSEPGLALYEQYF. The variable domain in full, with the rest retrieved from reference TRBV5-4 and TRBJ2-7, is ETGVTQSPTHLIKTRGQQVTLRCSSQSGHNTVSWYQQALGQGPQFIFQYYREEENGRGNFPPRFSGLQFPNYSSELNVNALELDDSALYLCASSSEPGLALYEQYFGPGTRLTVT.

V is TRBV14 and J is TRBJ2-3, with a weak D call TRBD2 (5 bases). Germline CDR1 SGHDN, CDR2 FVKESK. The V and J ends lost 3 bases and 8 bases respectively, with 12 bases between them. The CDR3 contains 13 residues. The CDR3 coding sequence is TGTGCCAGCAGCCAGGAGTTTGAGGGTACGCAGTATTTT. Amino acids: CASSQEFEGTQYF.

This chain uses TRBV28 with TRBJ1-2; D is undetermined. From germline, CDR1 is MDHEN and CDR2 SYDVKM. Between the trimmed V and J ends, which lost 7 bases and 7 bases, there was a span of 16 bases. The CDR3 length is 13 residues. CDR3 loop: CASTFTRGGGYTF. Written as DNA, the CDR3 is TGTGCCAGCACCTTCACACGAGGTGGTGGCTACACCTTC.

The chain uses TRBV6-5 and TRBJ1-4; D gene unclear. The germline CDR1 and CDR2 sequences are MNHEY and SVGAGI. The CDR3 length is 15 residues. Trimming stripped 8 bases from V and 5 bases from J, with 18 bases between. The DNA of the CDR3 is TGTGCCAGCCATTTTACAGAGAACCGGAATGAAAAACTGTTTTTT. Its protein is CASHFTENRNEKLFF.

The rearrangement links TRBV4-3 to TRBJ1-2; D ambiguous. Trimming stripped 2 bases from V and 6 bases from J, with 16 bases between. CDR1 LGHNA and CDR2 YSLEER come from the germline V gene. The CDR3 totals 15 residues. The chain's CDR3 is CASSQQLTGIHGYTF. CDR3 nucleotide sequence: TGCGCCAGCAGCCAACAGCTCACCGGGATCCATGGCTACACCTTC.

This sequence joins TRBV5-5 and TRBJ2-3; 9 bases match TRBD1. The germline CDR1 and CDR2 sequences are SGHKS and YYEKEE (reference sequence). V was clipped by 4 bases and J by 6 bases; unmatched bases: 18. The CDR3 is 18 amino acids. Here the CDR3 reads CASSTRPSGTGTPDTQYF. Written as DNA, the CDR3 is TGTGCCAGCAGCACGCGACCCTCCGGGACAGGGACCCCTGATACGCAGTATTTT.

This rearrangement joins TRBV9 to TRBJ1-6; D uncertain. Trimming stripped 0 bases from V and 14 bases from J, with 12 bases between. CDR3 size: 13 residues. CDR1 and CDR2 from the germline V gene are SGDLS and YYNGEE. The CDR3 sequence is CASSVEEGTTLHF. CDR3 sequence (DNA): TGTGCCAGCAGCGTAGAAGAGGGAACGACCCTCCACTTT.

The V and J genes are TRBV18 and TRBJ2-3; the match to TRBD2 covers 8 bases. Per the germline V gene, CDR1 is KGHSH and CDR2 is LQKENI. Trimming at V came to 5 bases and at J to 3 bases, leaving 7 bases not matched to a gene. This CDR3 spans 15 amino acids. CDR3 loop: CASSSTGGGTDTQYF. In nucleotides, the CDR3 is TGTGCCAGCTCATCCACTGGCGGGGGGACAGATACGCAGTATTTT.

Worth noting for this clone: Other DNA sequences from this sample encode an identical CDR3 as well. The V gene is TRBV5-1, the J gene TRBJ2-3, with no clear D. The CDR3 is made up of 12 amino acids. Per the germline V gene, CDR1 is SGHRS and CDR2 is YFSETQ. Trimming shortened V by 1 base and J by 6 bases, and 6 bases separated the two germline ends. CDR3 bases: TGCGCCAGCAGCTTGTTCGGGGATACGCAGTATTTT. This translates into CASSLFGDTQYF.

To note about this clone: The identical CDR3 is also encoded by other nucleotide sequences in the sample. V is TRBV10-3 and J is TRBJ2-7; D not certain. The CDR3 totals 13 residues. CDR1 ENHRY and CDR2 SYGVKD come from the germline V gene. The V gene lost 0 bases and the J gene lost 3 bases, with 6 bases spanning the gap. The CDR3 coding sequence is TGTGCCATCAGTGAGTCACCGGGCTACGAGCAGTACTTC. Translated, it gives CAISESPGYEQYF.

In its sample, this clone was seen a few times. The chain carries TRBV19 and TRBJ2-7; TRBD2 is a possible D gene (5 bases). Germline loops: CDR1 LNHDA, CDR2 SQIVND (reference sequence). V was cut by 3 bases and J by 6 bases, with 12 bases left in between. The CDR3 extends over 13 amino acids. The CDR3 spells CASSITSGSEQYF. CDR3 sequence (DNA): TGTGCCAGTAGTATCACCTCGGGGAGCGAGCAGTACTTC.

J is TRBJ2-5 and V is TRBV6-2 or TRBV6-3; TRBD2 is a possible D gene (6 bases). V was cut by 5 bases and J by 7 bases, with 14 bases left in between. This CDR3 spans 13 amino acids. Looked up from germline, CDR1 is MNHEY and CDR2 is SVGEGT. The CDR3 here is CASSLRDRATQYF. In DNA form, the CDR3 reads TGTGCCAGCAGTCTGCGGGATCGGGCGACCCAGTACTTC.

The chain combines TRBV27 with TRBJ2-7; 8 bases are a match to TRBD2. The CDR3 loop spans 14 amino acids. The germline V gene encodes CDR1 MNHEY and CDR2 SMNVEV (reference sequence). Losses at the gene ends were 4 bases for V and 5 bases for J; bases not matched to a gene: 7. The CDR3 DNA reads TGTGCCAGCAGTTCCCGGGGGGGGTACAACGAGCAGTACTTC. Translation: CASSSRGGYNEQYF.